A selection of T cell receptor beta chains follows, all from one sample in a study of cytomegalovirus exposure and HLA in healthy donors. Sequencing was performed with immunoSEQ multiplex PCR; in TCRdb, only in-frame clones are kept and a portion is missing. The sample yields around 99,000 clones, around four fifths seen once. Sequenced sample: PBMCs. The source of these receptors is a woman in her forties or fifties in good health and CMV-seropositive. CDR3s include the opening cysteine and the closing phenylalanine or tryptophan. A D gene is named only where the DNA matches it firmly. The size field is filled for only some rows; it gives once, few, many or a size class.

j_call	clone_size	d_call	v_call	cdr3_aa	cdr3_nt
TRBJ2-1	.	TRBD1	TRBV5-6	CASSLFQGAYNEQFF	TGTGCCAGCAGCTTGTTTCAGGGGGCATACAATGAGCAGTTCTTC
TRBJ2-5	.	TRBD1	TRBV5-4	CASSLDPGGQETQYF	TGTGCCAGCAGCTTGGACCCAGGGGGCCAAGAGACCCAGTACTTC
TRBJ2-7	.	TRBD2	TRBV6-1	CASNPGLADEQYF	TGTGCCAGCAACCCGGGACTAGCGGACGAGCAGTACTTC
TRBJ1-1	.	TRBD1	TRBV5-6	CASSPGTGSLNTEAFF	TGTGCCAGCAGCCCTGGGACAGGGAGCCTGAACACTGAAGCTTTCTTT
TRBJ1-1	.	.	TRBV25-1	CASSEGHEAFF	TGTGCCAGCAGTGAGGGACACGAAGCTTTCTTT
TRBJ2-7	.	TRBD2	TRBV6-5	CASSPRASGRATQYF	TGTGCCAGCAGCCCCCGGGCTAGCGGGAGGGCCACGCAGTACTTC
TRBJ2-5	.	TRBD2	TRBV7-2	CASSAEGTRRQETQYF	TGTGCCAGCAGCGCTGAGGGGACTAGAAGGCAAGAGACCCAGTACTTC
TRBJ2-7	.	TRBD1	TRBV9	CASSGQGAGEQYF	TGTGCCAGCAGCGGACAGGGGGCAGGGGAGCAGTACTTC
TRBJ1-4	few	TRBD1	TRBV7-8	CASSLARGRTNEKLFF	TGTGCCAGCAGCTTAGCCAGGGGGCGAACTAATGAAAAACTGTTTTTT
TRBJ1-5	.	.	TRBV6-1	CASRPQVYSNQPQHF	TGTGCCAGCAGACCACAGGTTTATAGCAATCAGCCCCAGCATTTT
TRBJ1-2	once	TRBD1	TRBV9	CASSVGSTGNYGYTF	TGTGCCAGCAGCGTAGGATCGACAGGGAACTATGGCTACACCTTC
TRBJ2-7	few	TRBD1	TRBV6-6	CASSYGKQGPYEQYF	TGTGCCAGCAGTTATGGGAAACAGGGGCCCTACGAGCAGTACTTC
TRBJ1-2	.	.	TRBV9	CASSVASGSYGYTF	TGTGCCAGCAGCGTAGCCTCAGGGTCCTATGGCTACACCTTC
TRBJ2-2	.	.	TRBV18	CASSPPAGGKNTGELFF	TGTGCCAGCTCACCACCGGCAGGGGGGAAGAACACCGGGGAGCTGTTTTTT
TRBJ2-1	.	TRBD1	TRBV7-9	CASSPRTGRTYNEQFF	TGTGCCAGCAGCCCCAGGACAGGGAGGACCTACAATGAGCAGTTCTTC
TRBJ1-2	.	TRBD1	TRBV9	CASSPSPGTARGYTF	TGTGCCAGCAGCCCCTCCCCCGGGACAGCTCGGGGCTACACCTTC
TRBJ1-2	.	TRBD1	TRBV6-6	CASSSPDRGNYGYTF	TGTGCCAGCAGTTCCCCGGACAGGGGTAACTATGGCTACACCTTC
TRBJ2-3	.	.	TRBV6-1	CASSDFGQTTDTQYF	TGTGCCAGCAGTGATTTTGGACAGACCACAGATACGCAGTATTTT
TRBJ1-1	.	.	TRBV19	CASQRGALYTEAFF	TGTGCCAGCCAGCGCGGGGCCCTATACACTGAAGCTTTCTTT
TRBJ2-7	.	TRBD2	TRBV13	CASSSPGRDYEQYF	TGTGCCAGCAGCTCCCCCGGGAGGGACTACGAGCAGTACTTC
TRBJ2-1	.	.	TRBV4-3	CAAGAWNEQFF	TGCGCAGCAGGGGCCTGGAATGAGCAGTTCTTC
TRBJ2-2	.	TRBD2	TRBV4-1	CASSRLLAGTGELFF	TGCGCCAGCAGCCGTCTCCTAGCGGGGACCGGGGAGCTGTTTTTT
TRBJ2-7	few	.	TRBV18	CASSPLRWDEQYF	TGTGCCAGCTCACCACTGAGGTGGGACGAGCAGTACTTC
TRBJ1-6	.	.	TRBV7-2	CASSLGSPLHF	TGTGCCAGCAGCTTGGGCTCACCCCTCCACTTT
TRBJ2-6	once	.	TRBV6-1	CASSERSSGANVLTF	TGTGCCAGCAGTGAAAGGAGCTCTGGGGCCAACGTCCTGACTTTC
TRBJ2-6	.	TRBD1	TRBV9	CASSAGQANSGANVLTF	TGTGCCAGCAGCGCCGGACAGGCCAACTCTGGGGCCAACGTCCTGACTTTC
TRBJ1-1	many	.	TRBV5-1	CASSLRADRTTEAFF	TGCGCCAGCAGCTTGCGAGCTGACAGGACCACTGAAGCTTTCTTT
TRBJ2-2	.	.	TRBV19	CASSIRGGGNTGELFF	TGTGCCAGTAGTATAAGAGGGGGTGGGAACACCGGGGAGCTGTTTTTT
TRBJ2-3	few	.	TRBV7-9	CASIPLAPDGNTQYF	TGTGCCAGCATCCCACTAGCCCCGGACGGGAATACGCAGTATTTT
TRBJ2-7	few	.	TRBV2	CASSEHSNSYEQYF	TGTGCCAGCAGTGAACACAGCAATTCCTACGAGCAGTACTTC
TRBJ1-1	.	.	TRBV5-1	CASSFQEDTEAFF	TGCGCCAGCAGCTTCCAGGAGGACACTGAAGCTTTCTTT